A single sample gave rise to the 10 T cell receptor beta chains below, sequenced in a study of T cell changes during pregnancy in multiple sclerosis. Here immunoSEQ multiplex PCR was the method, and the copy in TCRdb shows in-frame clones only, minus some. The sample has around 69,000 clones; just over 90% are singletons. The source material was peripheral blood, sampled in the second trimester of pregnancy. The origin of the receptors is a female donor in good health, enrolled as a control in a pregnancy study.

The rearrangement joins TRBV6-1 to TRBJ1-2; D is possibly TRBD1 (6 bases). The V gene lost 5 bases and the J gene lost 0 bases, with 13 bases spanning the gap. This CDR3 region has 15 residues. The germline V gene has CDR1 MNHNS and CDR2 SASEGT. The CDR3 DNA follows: TGTGCCAGCAGTAAGGAACAGGGATCTAACTATGGCTACACCTTC. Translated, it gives CASSKEQGSNYGYTF.

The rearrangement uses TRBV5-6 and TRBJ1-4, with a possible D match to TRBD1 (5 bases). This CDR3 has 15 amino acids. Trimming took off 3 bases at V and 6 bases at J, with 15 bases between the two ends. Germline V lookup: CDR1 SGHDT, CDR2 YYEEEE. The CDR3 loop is CASSWARSGDEKLFF. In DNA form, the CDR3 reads TGTGCCAGCAGCTGGGCCCGATCGGGGGATGAAAAACTGTTTTTT.

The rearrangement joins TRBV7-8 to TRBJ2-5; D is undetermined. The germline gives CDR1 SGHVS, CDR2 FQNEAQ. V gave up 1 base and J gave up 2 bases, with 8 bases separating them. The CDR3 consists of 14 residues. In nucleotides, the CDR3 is TGTGCCAGCAGCTTAGACTACACACAAGAGACCCAGTACTTC. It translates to CASSLDYTQETQYF.

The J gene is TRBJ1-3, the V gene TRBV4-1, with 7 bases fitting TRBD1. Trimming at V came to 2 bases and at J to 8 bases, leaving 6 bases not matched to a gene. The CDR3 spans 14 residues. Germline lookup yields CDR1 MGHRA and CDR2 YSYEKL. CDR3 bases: TGCGCCAGCAGCCAAACGACAGGGACTTACACCATATATTTT. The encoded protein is CASSQTTGTYTIYF.

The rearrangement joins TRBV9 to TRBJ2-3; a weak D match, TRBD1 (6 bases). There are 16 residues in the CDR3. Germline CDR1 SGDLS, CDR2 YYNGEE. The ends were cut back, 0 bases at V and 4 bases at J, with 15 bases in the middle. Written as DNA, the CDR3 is TGTGCCAGCAGCGTAGAAGGGACAAGCTACGCAGATACGCAGTATTTT. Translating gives CASSVEGTSYADTQYF.

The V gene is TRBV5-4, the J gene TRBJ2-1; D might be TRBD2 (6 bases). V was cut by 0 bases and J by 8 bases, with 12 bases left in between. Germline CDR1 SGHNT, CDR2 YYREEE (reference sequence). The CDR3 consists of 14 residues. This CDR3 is CASSLAASVDEQFF. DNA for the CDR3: TGTGCCAGCAGCTTGGCCGCTAGCGTCGATGAGCAGTTCTTC.

The CDR3 coding sequence is TGTGCCAGCTCCCCTCGGACAGGATGGAAAAACATTCAGTACTTC. As protein: CASSPRTGWKNIQYF. The V call is TRBV6-5, the J call TRBJ2-4; TRBD1 matches at 7 bases. This CDR3 is built from 15 residues. From germline, CDR1 is MNHEY and CDR2 SVGAGI. J gave up 4 bases and V 8 bases, and 11 bases lay outside the gene matches.

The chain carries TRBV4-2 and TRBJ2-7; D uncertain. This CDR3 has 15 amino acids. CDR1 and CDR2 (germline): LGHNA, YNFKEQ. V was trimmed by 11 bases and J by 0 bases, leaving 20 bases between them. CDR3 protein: CAPSTPQVNSYEQYF. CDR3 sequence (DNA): TGTGCCCCCTCCACACCGCAGGTCAACTCCTACGAGCAGTACTTC.

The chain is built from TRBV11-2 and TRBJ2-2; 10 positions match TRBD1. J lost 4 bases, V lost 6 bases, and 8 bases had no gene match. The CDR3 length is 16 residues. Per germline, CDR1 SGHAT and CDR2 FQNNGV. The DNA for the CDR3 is TGTGCCAGCAGAATTATCGGGACAGGGGTCACCGGGGAGCTGTTTTTT. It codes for CASRIIGTGVTGELFF.

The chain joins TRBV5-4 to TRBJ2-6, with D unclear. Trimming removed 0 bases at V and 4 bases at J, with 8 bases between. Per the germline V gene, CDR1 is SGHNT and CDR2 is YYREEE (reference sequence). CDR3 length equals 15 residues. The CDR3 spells CASSLAGRGANVLTF. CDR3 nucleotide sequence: TGTGCCAGCAGCTTGGCAGGTCGCGGGGCCAACGTCCTGACTTTC.